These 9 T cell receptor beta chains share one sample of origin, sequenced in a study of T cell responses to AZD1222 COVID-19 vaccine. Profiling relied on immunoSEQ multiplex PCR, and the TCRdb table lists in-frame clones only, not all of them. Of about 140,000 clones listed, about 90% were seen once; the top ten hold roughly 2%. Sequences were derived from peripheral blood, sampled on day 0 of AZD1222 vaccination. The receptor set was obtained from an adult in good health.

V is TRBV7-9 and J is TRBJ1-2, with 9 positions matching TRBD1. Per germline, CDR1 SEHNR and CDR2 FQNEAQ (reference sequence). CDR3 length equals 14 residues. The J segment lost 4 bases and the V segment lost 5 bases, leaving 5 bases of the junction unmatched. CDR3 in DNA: TGTGCCAGCAGCCTGTCGACAGGGGGCTATGGCTACACCTTC. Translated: CASSLSTGGYGYTF.

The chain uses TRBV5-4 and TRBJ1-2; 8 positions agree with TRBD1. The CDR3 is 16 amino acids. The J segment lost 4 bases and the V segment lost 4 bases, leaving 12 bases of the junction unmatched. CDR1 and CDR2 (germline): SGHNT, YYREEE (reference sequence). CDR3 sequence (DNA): TGTGCCAGCAGCCTGACAGGGGCCCCATTACTCTATGGCTACACCTTC. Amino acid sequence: CASSLTGAPLLYGYTF.

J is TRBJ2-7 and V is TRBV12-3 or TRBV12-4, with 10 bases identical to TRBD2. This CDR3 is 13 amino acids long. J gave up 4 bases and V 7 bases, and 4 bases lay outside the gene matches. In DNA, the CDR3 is TGTGCCAGCAAAGCGGGGGGGATGTACGAGCAGTACTTC. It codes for CASKAGGMYEQYF.

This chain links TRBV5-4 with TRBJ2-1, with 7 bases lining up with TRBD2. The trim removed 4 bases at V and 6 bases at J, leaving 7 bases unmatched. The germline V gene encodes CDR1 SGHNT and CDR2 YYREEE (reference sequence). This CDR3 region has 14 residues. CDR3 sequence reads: CASSGRLAGNEQFF. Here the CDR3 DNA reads TGTGCCAGCAGCGGGAGACTAGCAGGCAATGAGCAGTTCTTC.

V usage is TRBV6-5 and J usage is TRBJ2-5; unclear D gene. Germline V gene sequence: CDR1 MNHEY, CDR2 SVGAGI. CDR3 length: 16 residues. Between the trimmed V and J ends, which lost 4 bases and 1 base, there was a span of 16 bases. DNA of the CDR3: TGTGCCAGCAGTTTAGCTCGCGGACGGCTCCAAGAGACCCAGTACTTC. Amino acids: CASSLARGRLQETQYF.

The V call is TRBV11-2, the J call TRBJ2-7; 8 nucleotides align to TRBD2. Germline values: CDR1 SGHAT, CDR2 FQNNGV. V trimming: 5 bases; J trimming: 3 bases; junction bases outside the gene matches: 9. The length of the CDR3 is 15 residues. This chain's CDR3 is CASSRGGSSYYEQYF. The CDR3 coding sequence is TGTGCCAGCAGCCGCGGGGGGAGCTCCTACTACGAGCAGTACTTC.

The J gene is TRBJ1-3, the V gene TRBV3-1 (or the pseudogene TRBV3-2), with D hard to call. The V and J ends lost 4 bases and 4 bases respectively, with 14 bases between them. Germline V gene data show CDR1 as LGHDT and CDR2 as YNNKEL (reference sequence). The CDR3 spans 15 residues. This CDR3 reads CASSPRGTYGNTIYF. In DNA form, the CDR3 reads TGTGCCAGCAGCCCCCGGGGAACGTACGGAAACACCATATATTTT.

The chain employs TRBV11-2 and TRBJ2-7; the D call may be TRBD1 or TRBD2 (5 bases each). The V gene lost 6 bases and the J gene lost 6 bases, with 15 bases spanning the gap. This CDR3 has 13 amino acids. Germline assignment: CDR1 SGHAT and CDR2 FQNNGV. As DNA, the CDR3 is TGTGCCAGCAGTAGGGACCTGGCCGCCGAGCAGTACTTC. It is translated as CASSRDLAAEQYF.

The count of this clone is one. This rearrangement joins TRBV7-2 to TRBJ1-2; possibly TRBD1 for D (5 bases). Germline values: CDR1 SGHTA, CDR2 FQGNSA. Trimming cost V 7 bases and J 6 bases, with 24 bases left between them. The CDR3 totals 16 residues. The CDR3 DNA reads TGTGCCAGCACTTCCACCGGGGGACCCGAGGTCAATGGCTACACCTTC. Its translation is CASTSTGGPEVNGYTF. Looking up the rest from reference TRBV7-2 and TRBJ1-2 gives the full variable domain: GAGVSQSPSNKVTEKGKDVELRCDPISGHTALYWYRQSLGQGLEFLIYFQGNSAPDKSGLPSDRFSAERTGGSVSTLTIQRTQQEDSAVYLCASTSTGGPEVNGYTFGSGTRLTVV.